The clone carrying this TCR beta chain was observed a handful of times. Unique molecular identifiers were used to barcode this TCRbeta library. TCRdb ran MiXCR on the PCR reads and lists one entry per CDR3 protein. This table has about 370,000 distinct CDR3 sequences, approximately 20% appearing once. This entry comes from a study of T-cell reconstitution after alpha-beta-depleted transplantation in children. The CDR3 loop spans 16 amino acids. CDR1 and CDR2 from the germline V gene are SGHRS and YFSETQ. After removal of 4 bases from V and 9 bases from J, the junction contained 15 bases not matched to a gene.

The chain employs TRBV5-1 and TRBJ2-1, with 8 bases matching TRBD2. The starting material was PBMCs from the stem cell graft donor, obtained from the stem cell graft. The source is a human donor who donated a stem cell graft to a child with acute myeloid leukemia. The CDR3 spells CASSDKAGVPGVEQFF. CDR3 DNA: TGCGCCAGCAGCGATAAAGCGGGAGTCCCGGGGGTTGAGCAGTTCTTC.